This T cell receptor (beta chain) was sequenced in a study of regulatory T cells in long-lasting Graves disease. Time point described: newly diagnosed GD, antithyroid drugs for less than 3 months. Extracted PBMC RNA gave rise to the TCR library. Clinicians diagnosed Graves' disease using American Thyroid Association guidelines. Patients hailed from an endocrinology department in Xi'an, China. The CDR3 has 16 amino acids. The germline CDR1 and CDR2 sequences are SGHAT and FQNNGV. Germline trimming cut 1 base from V and 3 bases from J; bases unmatched to any gene: 2. Arm-PCR with iRepertoire HTBI primers amplified the CDR3 regions for these TCR beta libraries. MiXCR, applied by TCRdb to the multiplex PCR reads, yields one record per CDR3 protein. The table lists 500,000 or so distinct CDR3 sequences, 15% to 20% of them singletons. General study points: TRBV28, TRBJ1-2 and TRBJ2-5 emerged as the favored segments in persistent disease.

In its sample, this clonotype was seen many times. Its target is unknown. This sample was shared with a second study, whose subject was T cells in Graves' hyperthyroidism and ophthalmopathy. From that second work: Most thyroid clonotypes that were expanded above 0.001 also turned up in blood.

The material was peripheral blood mononuclear cells (PBMCs), obtained at new diagnosis, from a patient treated with antithyroid drugs. The sequence was collected from a woman aged 35-65 years with Graves disease. The rearrangement joins TRBV11-2 to TRBJ2-3; 12 nucleotides line up with TRBD2. CDR3: CASSLGTSGATDTQYF. The CDR3 region has the DNA TGTGCCAGCAGCTTAGGGACTAGCGGGGCGACAGATACGCAGTATTTT. The whole variable domain, filled in from reference TRBV11-2 and TRBJ2-3, reads EAGVAQSPRYKIIEKRQSVAFWCNPISGHATLYWYQQILGQGPKLLIQFQNNGVVDDSQLPKDRFSAERLKGVDSTLKIQPAKLEDSAVYLCASSLGTSGATDTQYFGPGTRLTVL.